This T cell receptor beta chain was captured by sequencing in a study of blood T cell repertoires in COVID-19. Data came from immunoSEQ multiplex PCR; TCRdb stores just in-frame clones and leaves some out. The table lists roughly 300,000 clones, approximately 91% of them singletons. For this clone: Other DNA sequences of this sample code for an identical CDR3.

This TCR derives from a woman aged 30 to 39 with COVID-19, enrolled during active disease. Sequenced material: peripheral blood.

The CDR3 loop reads CASSLGGNTEAFF. DNA for the CDR3: TGTGCCAGCAGTTTAGGAGGGAACACTGAAGCTTTCTTT. The chain is built from TRBV12-3 or TRBV12-4 and TRBJ1-1; D unresolved. Trimming took off 1 base at V and 1 base at J, with 4 bases between the two ends. This CDR3 has 13 amino acids.